The following is a T cell receptor (beta chain) sequence with its context. Distinct nucleotide sequences in the sample also encode this CDR3. The data were taken from a study of blood T cell repertoires in COVID-19. Study summary: Acute and convalescent COVID-19 samples came from the United States, Italy and Spain.

This CDR3 comprises 12 residues. V lost 4 bases to trimming and J lost 7 bases, with 10 bases between them. Looked up from germline, CDR1 is SQVTM and CDR2 is ANQGSEA. In the study's own analysis: Nucleated cell number was recorded as an estimate derived from reference gene primer amplification. TCRdb's copy holds only in-frame clones and misses some; the assay was immunoSEQ multiplex PCR. Clone size and V and J calls were adopted from that table, with D and trimming inferred from the DNA. The table records about 400,000 clones, 89% of them present only once. The chain has TRBV29-1 and TRBJ1-4, with unresolved D. The sequence was obtained from a man in his forties or fifties with acute or convalescent COVID-19. The sequenced sample consisted of peripheral blood. In DNA form, the CDR3 reads TGCAGCGTTGGGGGAGTCGGTGAAAAACTGTTTTTT. Protein: CSVGGVGEKLFF. Using reference TRBV29-1 and TRBJ1-4 for the parts outside the CDR3, the full variable domain is SAVISQKPSRDICQRGTSLTIQCQVDSQVTMMFWYRQQPGQSLTLIATANQGSEATYESGFVIDKFPISRPNLTFSTLTVSNMSPEDSSIYLCSVGGVGEKLFFGSGTQLSVL.